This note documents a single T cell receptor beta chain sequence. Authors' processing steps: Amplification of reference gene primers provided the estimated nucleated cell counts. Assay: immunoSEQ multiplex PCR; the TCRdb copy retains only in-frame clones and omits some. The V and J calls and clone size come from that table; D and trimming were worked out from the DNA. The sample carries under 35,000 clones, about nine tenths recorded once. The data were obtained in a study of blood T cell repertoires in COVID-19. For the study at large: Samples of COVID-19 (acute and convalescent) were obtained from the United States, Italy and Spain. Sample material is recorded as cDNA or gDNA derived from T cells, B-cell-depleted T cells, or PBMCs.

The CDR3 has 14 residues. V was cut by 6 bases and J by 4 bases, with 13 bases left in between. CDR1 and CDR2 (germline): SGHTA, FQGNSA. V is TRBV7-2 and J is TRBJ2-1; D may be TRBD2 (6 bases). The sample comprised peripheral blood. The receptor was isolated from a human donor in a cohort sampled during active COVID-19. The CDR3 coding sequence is TGTGCCAGCAGACCCGGGGGTAGTTACAATGAGCAGTTCTTC. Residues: CASRPGGSYNEQFF.